A selection of T cell receptor beta chains follows, all from one sample in a study of T cell responses to AZD1222 COVID-19 vaccine. TCRdb's table, derived via immunoSEQ multiplex PCR, lists solely in-frame clones and lacks some. The top ten hold about 7.2% of the sample, which has 150,000 to 200,000 clones, 85% to 90% seen once. This material consisted of peripheral blood, taken on day 0 of AZD1222 vaccination. These receptors came from an adult in good health. CDR3s include the opening cysteine and the closing phenylalanine or tryptophan. The order of the fields is D gene, J gene, clone size, V gene, CDR3 protein, CDR3 DNA. The D gene is left open where the match is weak. Not every row has a clone size; where given, it reads once, few, many or a size class.

TRBD2,TRBJ2-3,NA,TRBV11-2,CASSLRILAGGADTQYF,TGTGCCAGCAGCTTACGCATCCTAGCGGGGGGGGCGGATACGCAGTATTTT
NA,TRBJ1-2,NA,TRBV6-5,CASSYSGSNNYGYTF,TGTGCCAGCAGTTACTCAGGGAGCAATAACTATGGCTACACCTTC
TRBD2,TRBJ2-7,NA,TRBV18,CASSPSGTSGTYEQYF,TGTGCCAGCTCCCCCTCCGGGACTAGCGGTACCTACGAGCAGTACTTC
TRBD1,TRBJ1-2,NA,TRBV30,CAWTLGQGQGYTF,TGTGCCTGGACCCTAGGACAGGGGCAAGGCTACACCTTC
NA,TRBJ2-1,NA,TRBV13,CASSLRRLAGNEQFF,TGTGCCAGCAGCTTAAGGCGGCTAGCCGGCAATGAGCAGTTCTTC
NA,TRBJ1-5,NA,TRBV28,CASSLWTGSNQPQHF,TGTGCCAGCAGTTTATGGACGGGGAGCAATCAGCCCCAGCATTTT
NA,TRBJ1-5,NA,TRBV19,CASRTGTHQPQHF,TGTGCCAGTAGGACGGGGACTCATCAGCCCCAGCATTTT
NA,TRBJ2-7,NA,TRBV7-3,CASSSPRRAGHYEQYF,TGTGCCAGCAGCTCCCCCCGGAGAGCGGGACACTACGAGCAGTACTTC
NA,TRBJ2-2,NA,TRBV7-9,CASSLALSGELFF,TGTGCCAGCAGCTTAGCGCTTTCCGGGGAGCTGTTTTTT
NA,TRBJ2-7,NA,TRBV9,CASSVGGVTYEQYF,TGTGCCAGCAGCGTAGGCGGAGTCACCTACGAGCAGTACTTC
TRBD1,TRBJ1-1,once,TRBV10-3,CAISERTGTEAFF,TGTGCCATCAGTGAACGGACAGGCACTGAAGCTTTCTTT
NA,TRBJ1-2,NA,TRBV7-9,CASSGTGPDYGYTF,TGTGCCAGCAGCGGAACAGGGCCGGACTATGGCTACACCTTC
NA,TRBJ2-1,NA,TRBV10-1,CASSDRGRHVEQFF,TGCGCCAGCAGTGACAGGGGGAGGCATGTTGAGCAGTTCTTC
TRBD2,TRBJ2-7,NA,TRBV2,CASTGTMLYEQYF,TGTGCCAGCACCGGGACTATGCTCTACGAGCAGTACTTC
NA,TRBJ1-4,NA,TRBV6-6,CASSYSHSSNEKLFF,TGTGCCAGCAGTTACTCACACTCAAGTAATGAAAAACTGTTTTTT
TRBD1,TRBJ1-4,NA,TRBV28,CASSSPRQGSGEKLFF,TGTGCCAGCAGCTCCCCCCGACAGGGCTCGGGCGAAAAACTGTTTTTT
NA,TRBJ1-4,NA,TRBV6-5,CASLTQGIAEKLFF,TGTGCCAGCTTAACTCAGGGGATAGCTGAAAAACTGTTTTTT
NA,TRBJ1-1,NA,TRBV12-3/TRBV12-4,CASGADRGGEAFF,TGTGCCAGCGGCGCGGATCGCGGGGGTGAAGCTTTCTTT
NA,TRBJ1-1,NA,TRBV27,CASSLAGTEAFF,TGTGCCAGCAGTTTGGCCGGCACTGAAGCTTTCTTT
TRBD1,TRBJ1-2,NA,TRBV28,CASRRTPTGDYGYTF,TGTGCCAGCAGACGTACACCTACAGGGGACTATGGCTACACCTTC
NA,TRBJ1-5,NA,TRBV2,CASGGLVGQPQHF,TGTGCCAGCGGCGGTCTGGTGGGGCAGCCCCAGCATTTT
NA,TRBJ2-7,once,TRBV5-4,CASSPGPRVGHEQYF,TGTGCCAGCAGCCCAGGCCCCAGGGTAGGCCACGAGCAGTACTTC